Listed below are T cell receptor beta chains from one sample, sequenced in a study of cytomegalovirus exposure and HLA in healthy donors. Data came from immunoSEQ multiplex PCR; TCRdb stores just in-frame clones and leaves some out. The sample lists fewer than 180,000 clones; 70% to 80% were seen once. The sample consisted of PBMCs. The receptors come from a human donor in good health. Each CDR3 is given with its conserved first and last residue. A D gene is named only where the DNA matches it firmly. The size of a clone is reported for some rows only, either as once, few or many, or as a class for expanded clones.

v_gene: TRBV6-6
abundance: -
d_gene: -
j_gene: TRBJ2-5
CDR3aa: CASSPSLQETQYF
CDR3nt: TGTGCCAGCAGCCCTAGTCTACAAGAGACCCAGTACTTC

v_gene: TRBV9
abundance: -
d_gene: TRBD1
j_gene: TRBJ2-1
CDR3aa: CASSVAPGGKSNEQFF
CDR3nt: TGTGCCAGCAGCGTAGCGCCAGGGGGCAAATCAAATGAGCAGTTCTTC

v_gene: TRBV5-1
abundance: -
d_gene: TRBD2
j_gene: TRBJ2-1
CDR3aa: CASSLDGGEYNEQFF
CDR3nt: TGCGCCAGCAGCTTGGACGGGGGGGAATACAATGAGCAGTTCTTC

v_gene: TRBV14
abundance: -
d_gene: -
j_gene: TRBJ1-1
CDR3aa: CASSQDSRGGSKAFF
CDR3nt: TGTGCCAGCAGCCAGGATTCTCGCGGAGGCAGCAAAGCTTTCTTT

v_gene: TRBV7-2
abundance: -
d_gene: -
j_gene: TRBJ1-2
CDR3aa: CASSSGVGYTF
CDR3nt: TGTGCCAGCAGCTCGGGAGTTGGCTACACCTTC

v_gene: TRBV2
abundance: -
d_gene: TRBD2
j_gene: TRBJ2-1
CDR3aa: CAGGGGNEQFF
CDR3nt: TGTGCCGGCGGGGGGGGGAATGAGCAGTTCTTC

v_gene: TRBV2
abundance: -
d_gene: -
j_gene: TRBJ1-5
CDR3aa: CASRVSALFSNQPQHF
CDR3nt: TGTGCCAGCAGGGTCAGCGCGCTATTTAGCAATCAGCCCCAGCATTTT

v_gene: TRBV6-5
abundance: -
d_gene: -
j_gene: TRBJ2-7
CDR3aa: CASHGPLYEQYF
CDR3nt: TGTGCCAGCCATGGTCCACTCTACGAGCAGTACTTC

v_gene: TRBV6-5
abundance: -
d_gene: TRBD2
j_gene: TRBJ2-7
CDR3aa: CASRQLSGGIDEQYF
CDR3nt: TGTGCCAGCAGGCAACTTAGCGGGGGGATTGATGAGCAGTACTTC

v_gene: TRBV10-3
abundance: few
d_gene: -
j_gene: TRBJ2-1
CDR3aa: CAISERGLSSYNEQFF
CDR3nt: TGTGCCATCAGTGAGCGGGGTCTCAGCTCCTACAATGAGCAGTTCTTC

v_gene: TRBV19
abundance: -
d_gene: -
j_gene: TRBJ1-3
CDR3aa: CASSFSRLGNTIYF
CDR3nt: TGTGCCAGTAGTTTTTCGAGGCTTGGAAACACCATATATTTT

v_gene: TRBV15
abundance: -
d_gene: TRBD2
j_gene: TRBJ2-2
CDR3aa: CATSRVGLAGESGELFF
CDR3nt: TGTGCCACCAGCAGAGTGGGACTAGCGGGAGAGTCCGGGGAGCTGTTTTTT

v_gene: TRBV19
abundance: few
d_gene: TRBD1
j_gene: TRBJ2-7
CDR3aa: CASSGQGGYEQYF
CDR3nt: TGTGCCAGTAGCGGACAGGGGGGTTACGAGCAGTACTTC

v_gene: TRBV29-1
abundance: once
d_gene: -
j_gene: TRBJ2-5
CDR3aa: CSHIRIGGSETQYF
CDR3nt: TGCAGCCACATTCGGATCGGGGGTTCCGAGACCCAGTACTTC

v_gene: TRBV9
abundance: -
d_gene: -
j_gene: TRBJ1-1
CDR3aa: CASSSNRVGNTEAFF
CDR3nt: TGTGCCAGCAGCTCCAACAGGGTCGGCAACACTGAAGCTTTCTTT

v_gene: TRBV7-3
abundance: -
d_gene: TRBD2
j_gene: TRBJ2-1
CDR3aa: CASSWQGGNEQFF
CDR3nt: TGTGCCAGCAGCTGGCAGGGAGGGAATGAGCAGTTCTTC

v_gene: TRBV29-1
abundance: -
d_gene: -
j_gene: TRBJ1-2
CDR3aa: CSVESGDDGYPF
CDR3nt: TGCAGCGTTGAATCAGGGGATGATGGCTACCCCTTC

v_gene: TRBV6-4
abundance: few
d_gene: TRBD1
j_gene: TRBJ2-7
CDR3aa: CASSDSRTGPDEQYF
CDR3nt: TGTGCCAGCAGTGACTCTAGGACAGGGCCGGACGAGCAGTACTTC

v_gene: TRBV7-2
abundance: -
d_gene: -
j_gene: TRBJ2-3
CDR3aa: CASSSPTTGVDTQYF
CDR3nt: TGTGCCAGCAGCTCCCCCACGACTGGCGTAGATACGCAGTATTTT

v_gene: TRBV15
abundance: -
d_gene: -
j_gene: TRBJ2-7
CDR3aa: CATSRGILGGSYEQYF
CDR3nt: TGTGCCACCAGCAGAGGAATTTTAGGCGGGTCCTACGAGCAGTACTTC

v_gene: TRBV5-6
abundance: -
d_gene: TRBD1
j_gene: TRBJ2-1
CDR3aa: CASSATGTGVGEQFF
CDR3nt: TGTGCCAGCAGCGCCACCGGGACAGGGGTTGGCGAGCAGTTCTTC

v_gene: TRBV12-5
abundance: -
d_gene: -
j_gene: TRBJ1-4
CDR3aa: CASGLVLSQRSEKLFF
CDR3nt: TGTGCTAGTGGTTTGGTACTCAGTCAACGGAGTGAAAAACTGTTTTTT

v_gene: TRBV4-1
abundance: -
d_gene: TRBD1
j_gene: TRBJ1-1
CDR3aa: CASSQDEGASTEAFF
CDR3nt: TGCGCCAGCAGCCAAGATGAGGGGGCGAGCACTGAAGCTTTCTTT

v_gene: TRBV4-1
abundance: -
d_gene: -
j_gene: TRBJ2-1
CDR3aa: CASSQGGKIEQFF
CDR3nt: TGCGCCAGCAGCCAAGGAGGAAAAATTGAGCAGTTCTTC

v_gene: TRBV6-5
abundance: -
d_gene: -
j_gene: TRBJ1-2
CDR3aa: CASSPRPGSYGYTF
CDR3nt: TGTGCCAGCAGTCCTCGGCCCGGGAGCTATGGCTACACCTTC

v_gene: TRBV5-1
abundance: -
d_gene: TRBD2
j_gene: TRBJ2-7
CDR3aa: CASSLAPLTSARYEQYF
CDR3nt: TGCGCCAGCAGCTTGGCCCCGTTGACTAGCGCCCGCTACGAGCAGTACTTC

v_gene: TRBV2
abundance: -
d_gene: TRBD2
j_gene: TRBJ2-1
CDR3aa: CASRELAGAGNEQFF
CDR3nt: TGTGCCAGCAGGGAACTAGCGGGAGCTGGTAATGAGCAGTTCTTC

v_gene: TRBV7-5
abundance: few
d_gene: -
j_gene: TRBJ2-2
CDR3aa: CVRSLGGTGELFF
CDR3nt: TGTGTCAGAAGCTTGGGAGGCACCGGGGAGCTGTTTTTT

v_gene: TRBV5-6
abundance: -
d_gene: TRBD2
j_gene: TRBJ2-2
CDR3aa: CASSLPRLAGGSTGELFF
CDR3nt: TGTGCCAGCAGCTTACCACGACTAGCGGGGGGCAGCACCGGGGAGCTGTTTTTT

v_gene: TRBV5-1
abundance: few
d_gene: TRBD2
j_gene: TRBJ2-1
CDR3aa: CASSLEGRGAPYNEQFF
CDR3nt: TGCGCCAGCAGCTTGGAGGGGCGGGGGGCCCCTTACAATGAGCAGTTCTTC

v_gene: TRBV11-2
abundance: -
d_gene: -
j_gene: TRBJ2-7
CDR3aa: CASSSRGSGSLYEQYF
CDR3nt: TGTGCCAGCAGCTCTCGCGGATCCGGGAGCCTCTACGAGCAGTACTTC